This record looks at one T cell receptor beta chain sequence and its context. There is no known antigen for this receptor. No base qualities exist here, and no much larger clone lies one base off it. The germline ends are 18 bases apart after V is trimmed by 6 bases and J by 4 bases. Measured from the cysteine to the phenylalanine, the CDR3 is 15 residues long. Only the CDR3 DNA is retained, 45 bases long and in frame from the first base. From the germline V gene, CDR1 is MDHEN and CDR2 is SYDVKM. The entry originates in a study of OX40 agonist ivuxolimab in advanced cancers. About the investigation overall: Ivuxolimab was a fully human IgG2 agonistic monoclonal antibody targeting the costimulatory receptor OX40 (CD134). In the dose-escalation cohort, more than 75% of patients were male, and the mean age was around 60 years, with a range of 23 to 79. Intravenous ivuxolimab was administered to patients every 2 weeks at six dose levels: 0.01, 0.1, 0.3, 1.5, 3 and 10 mg/kg. Partial responses occurred in three dose-escalation patients, of whom one had hepatocellular carcinoma and two had cutaneous melanoma. Peripheral TCRbeta sequencing was intended to test whether TCR sequence diversity was altered and clonal T-cell expansion was caused by ivuxolimab. Patients were allowed to have had prior anti-PD-1, anti-PD-L1 or anti-CTLA-4 therapy, and approximately 40% of the dose-escalation patients had been treated with checkpoint inhibitors. The paper reports the monotherapy dose-escalation portion (N ≈ 52 patients) of the phase I ivuxolimab trial. Of the roughly 52 patients in dose escalation, about 20 had hepatocellular carcinoma, about 15 had melanoma, 9 had renal cell carcinoma and 9 had head and neck cancer. Overall study results and their limits: After ivuxolimab, expanded clones were on average more numerous among CD8+ T cells than among CD4+ T cells. Which antigens the clonally expanded peripheral T cells were specific for was not determined. Low levels of normalized T-cell clonal expansion were also shown by some nonresponding patients. At doses of 0.1 to 3.0 mg/kg, clonal expansion of both CD4+ and CD8+ T cells in blood was seen between baseline and week 6. In the 0.1-3.0 mg/kg groups, partial responders had among the lowest normalized peripheral clonal expansion, particularly in CD8+ T cells.

Patients with autoimmune disease history or receiving systemic immunosuppression were excluded from the trial. Peripheral blood for TCR sequencing was drawn from every dose cohort at baseline, at cycle 4 day 1 and at cycle 7 day 1. The samples were taken from a phase I, first-in-human, multicenter, open-label dose-escalation trial of ivuxolimab. Adults with locally advanced or metastatic melanoma, renal cell carcinoma, hepatocellular carcinoma or head and neck squamous cell carcinoma were enrolled in the trial. Before TCR sequencing, CD4+ and CD8+ T cells were separately sorted from peripheral blood. To sequence the TCRbeta CDR3 region, genomic DNA was isolated from the sorted cells. TCRbeta CDR3 regions were sequenced using the immunoSEQ Assay. The table comes from immuneACCESS by way of TCRdb, which keeps in-frame sequences with V and J called. Part of the clones is missing from these tables; in studies checked, under half for an unresolved V gene and the rest for unknown reasons. The table for this sample lists approximately 82,000 clones; around 85% of them were counted only once. The ten largest clones add up to around 2.3% of the sample.

This sample comprised CD4+ or CD8+ T cells sorted from blood, obtained in a trial of the OX40 agonist ivuxolimab. The receptor chain draws on TRBV28 and TRBJ2-5; TRBD1 is perhaps the D gene, given 6 matching bases. The clonotype comes from an adult with an advanced solid tumor such as melanoma, head and neck, liver or kidney cancer. The DNA reads as follows: TGTGCCAGCAGCCGTACAGGGACGACCGGAGAGACCCAGTACTTC. Its protein product is CASSRTGTTGETQYF.